The sequence of this T cell receptor beta chain was determined in a study of human T cells and chemical hapten exposure. Overall study context: Patch tests applied 0.01% DPC to the upper back and were scored after 6 days.

Whole-study findings and limits: The presence of alopecia in the donors means their immune response may differ from healthy people's. More PT1 expanded TCRs went with higher patch test scores.

The sample holds many counts of this clonotype. Its antigen is currently unknown. Time point defined: pre-sensitization, week 0. Documented treatment: therapeutic diphenylcyclopropenone sensitization with weekly scalp DPC. Unfractionated whole blood was the source from which total RNA was extracted. The CDR3 extends over 14 amino acids. V lost 7 bases to trimming and J lost 5 bases, with 18 bases between them. Germline CDR1 reads DFQATT; CDR2 reads SNEGSKA (reference sequence). TCRdb analysed the RACE reads with MiXCR anew, one entry per CDR3 protein. The sample includes about 85,000 distinct CDR3 sequences, approximately 9% seen only once; the top ten take about 2.5%.

The source of this sequence is a man aged 35 to 55 with alopecia areata. Some clones in this sample may be carry-over from other donors' samples. The sample in question was whole blood, obtained in connection with sensitization to the hapten diphenylcyclopropenone (DPC). The chain couples TRBV20-1 to TRBJ2-1; tentatively, D is TRBD1 (5 bases). CDR3: CSGQREVANNEQFF. As DNA, the CDR3 is TGCAGTGGACAGAGAGAGGTCGCTAACAATGAGCAGTTCTTC.